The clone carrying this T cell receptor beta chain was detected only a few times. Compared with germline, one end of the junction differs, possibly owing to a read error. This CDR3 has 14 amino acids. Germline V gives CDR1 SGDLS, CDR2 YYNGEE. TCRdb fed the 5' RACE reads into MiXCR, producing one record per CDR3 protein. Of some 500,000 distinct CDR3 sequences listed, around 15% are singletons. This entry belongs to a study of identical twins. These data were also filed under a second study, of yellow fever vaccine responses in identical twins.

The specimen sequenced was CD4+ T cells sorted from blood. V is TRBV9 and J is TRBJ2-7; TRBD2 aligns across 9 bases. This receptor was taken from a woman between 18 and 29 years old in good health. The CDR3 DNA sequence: TGTGCCAGCAGAAATCCGGGACTAGCCCAAAGTCTATCCTTC. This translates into CASRNPGLAQSLSF.